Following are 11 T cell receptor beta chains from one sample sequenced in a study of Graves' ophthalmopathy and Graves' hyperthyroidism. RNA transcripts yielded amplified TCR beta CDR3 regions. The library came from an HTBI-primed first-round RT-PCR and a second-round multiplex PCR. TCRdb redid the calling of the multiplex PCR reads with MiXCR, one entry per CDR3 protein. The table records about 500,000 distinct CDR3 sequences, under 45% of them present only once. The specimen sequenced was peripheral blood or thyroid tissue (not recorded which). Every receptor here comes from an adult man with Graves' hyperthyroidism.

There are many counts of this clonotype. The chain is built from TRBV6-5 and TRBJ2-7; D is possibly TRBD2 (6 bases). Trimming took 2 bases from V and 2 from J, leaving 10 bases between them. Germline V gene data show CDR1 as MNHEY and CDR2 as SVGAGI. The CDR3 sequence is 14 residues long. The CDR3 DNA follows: TGTGCCAGCAGTTACGGCGGGACGGCCTACGAGCAGTACTTC. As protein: CASSYGGTAYEQYF.

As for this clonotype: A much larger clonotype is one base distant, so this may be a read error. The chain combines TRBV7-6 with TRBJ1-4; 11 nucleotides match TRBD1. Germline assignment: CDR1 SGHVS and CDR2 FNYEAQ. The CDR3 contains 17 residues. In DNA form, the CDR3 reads TGTGCCAGCGGCTTACGGGACAGGGGGTTCCTGGAGGAAAAACTGTTTTTT. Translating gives CASGLRDRGFLEEKLFF.

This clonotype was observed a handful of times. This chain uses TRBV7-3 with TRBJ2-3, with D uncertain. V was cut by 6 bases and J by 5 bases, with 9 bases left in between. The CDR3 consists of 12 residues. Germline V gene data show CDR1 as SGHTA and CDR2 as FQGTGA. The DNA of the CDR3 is TGTGCCAGCAGTTTCGGCCTAGATACGCAGTATTTT. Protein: CASSFGLDTQYF.

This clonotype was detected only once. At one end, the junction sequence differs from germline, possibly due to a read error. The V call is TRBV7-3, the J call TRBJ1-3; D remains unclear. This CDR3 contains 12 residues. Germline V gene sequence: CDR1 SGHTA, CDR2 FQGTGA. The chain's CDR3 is CASSLYGNTIYF. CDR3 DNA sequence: TGTGCTAGCAGCTTATACGGAAACACCATATATTTT.

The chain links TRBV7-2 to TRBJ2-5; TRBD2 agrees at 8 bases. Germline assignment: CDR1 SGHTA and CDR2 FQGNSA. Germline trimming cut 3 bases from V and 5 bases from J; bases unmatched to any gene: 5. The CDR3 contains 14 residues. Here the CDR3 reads CASSLGLGAETQYF. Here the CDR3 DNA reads TGTGCCAGCAGCTTGGGACTAGGGGCCGAGACCCAGTACTTC.

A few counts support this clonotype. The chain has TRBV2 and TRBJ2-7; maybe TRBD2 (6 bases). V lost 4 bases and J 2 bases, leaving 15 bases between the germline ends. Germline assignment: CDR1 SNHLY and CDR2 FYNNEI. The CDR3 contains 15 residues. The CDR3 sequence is CASSGTGEGTYEQYF. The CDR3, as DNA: TGTGCCAGCAGTGGGACGGGAGAAGGCACCTACGAGCAGTACTTC.

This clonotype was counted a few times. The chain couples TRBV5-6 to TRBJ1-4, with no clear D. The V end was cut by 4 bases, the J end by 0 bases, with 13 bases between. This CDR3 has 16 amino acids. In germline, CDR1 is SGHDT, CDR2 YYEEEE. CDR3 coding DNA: TGTGCCAGCAGCGTCGAACCTTCTGCAACTAATGAAAAACTGTTTTTT. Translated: CASSVEPSATNEKLFF.

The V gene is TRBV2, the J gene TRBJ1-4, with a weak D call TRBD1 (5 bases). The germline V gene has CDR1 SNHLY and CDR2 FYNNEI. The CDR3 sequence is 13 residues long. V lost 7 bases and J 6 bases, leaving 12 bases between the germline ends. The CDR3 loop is CASITQEDEKLFF. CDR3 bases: TGTGCCAGCATAACACAGGAGGATGAAAAACTGTTTTTT.

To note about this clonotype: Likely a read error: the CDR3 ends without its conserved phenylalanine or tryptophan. In DNA, the CDR3 is TGTGCCAGCACCAAACCGGACAGAGGGAATTCACCCCTCCACCTT. This encodes CASTKPDRGNSPLHL. The chain links TRBV5-8 to TRBJ1-6; perhaps TRBD1 as D (6 bases). Germline CDR1 reads SGHTS; CDR2 reads YDEGEE. V gave up 6 bases and J gave up 7 bases, with 17 bases separating them. This CDR3 is 15 amino acids long.

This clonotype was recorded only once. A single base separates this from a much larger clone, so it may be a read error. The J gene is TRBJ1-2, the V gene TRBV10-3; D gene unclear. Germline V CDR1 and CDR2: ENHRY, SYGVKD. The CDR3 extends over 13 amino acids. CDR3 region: CASSEFVRLGCTF. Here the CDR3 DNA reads TGTGCCAGCAGTGAATTCGTCAGGCTTGGCTGCACCTTC.

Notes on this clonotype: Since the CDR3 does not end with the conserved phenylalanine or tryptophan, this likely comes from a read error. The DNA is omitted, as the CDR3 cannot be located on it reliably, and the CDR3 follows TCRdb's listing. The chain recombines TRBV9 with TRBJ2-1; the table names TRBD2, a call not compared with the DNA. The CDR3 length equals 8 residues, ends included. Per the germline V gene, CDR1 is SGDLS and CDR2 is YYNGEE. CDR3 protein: CASSAPST.